The entry below describes one T cell receptor (beta chain). These data belong to a study of shared T cell receptors in the human thymus. The CDR3 consists of 15 residues. J gave up 4 bases and V 6 bases, and 9 bases lay outside the gene matches. Per the germline V gene, CDR1 is SNHLY and CDR2 is FYNNEI. The assay was immunoSEQ multiplex PCR, and TCRdb's table has in-frame clones only and misses some. The data hold hundreds of thousands of clones, with roughly 86% observed a single time. The sample was also reused in another study, on human thymus T cells.

This TCR was sampled from a boy in the first two years of life with a congenital heart defect. Sequenced sample: thymocytes. This rearrangement joins TRBV2 to TRBJ2-7; TRBD2 agrees at 10 bases. The CDR3 region is CASSFSGLARYEQYF. For the CDR3, the DNA is TGTGCCAGCAGCTTCTCGGGACTAGCGAGGTACGAGCAGTACTTC.